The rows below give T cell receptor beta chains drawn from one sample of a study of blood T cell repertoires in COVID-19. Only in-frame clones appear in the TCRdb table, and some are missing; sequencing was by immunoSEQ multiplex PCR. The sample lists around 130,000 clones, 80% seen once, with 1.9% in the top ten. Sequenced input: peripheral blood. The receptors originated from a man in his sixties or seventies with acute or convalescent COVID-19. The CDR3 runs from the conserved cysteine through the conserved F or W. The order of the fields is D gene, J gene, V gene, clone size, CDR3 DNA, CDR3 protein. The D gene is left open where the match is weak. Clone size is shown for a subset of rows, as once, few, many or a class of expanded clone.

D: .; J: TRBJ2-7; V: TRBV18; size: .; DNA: TGTGCCAGCTCACTAGCTAGCGCCTACGAGCAGTACTTC; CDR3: CASSLASAYEQYF
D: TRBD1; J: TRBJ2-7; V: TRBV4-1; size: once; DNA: TGCGCCAGCACCCTCGGGACAGGGGGCTACGAGCAGTACTTC; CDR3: CASTLGTGGYEQYF
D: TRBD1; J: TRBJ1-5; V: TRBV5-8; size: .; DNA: TGTGCCAGCAGCTTCGGAAAACAGGGGACCCAGCATTTT; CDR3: CASSFGKQGTQHF
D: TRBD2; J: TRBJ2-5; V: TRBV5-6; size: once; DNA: TGTGCCAGCAGTTTGGGCCCCCCGGCTAGCGGGGGCCAAGAGACCCAGTACTTC; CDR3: CASSLGPPASGGQETQYF
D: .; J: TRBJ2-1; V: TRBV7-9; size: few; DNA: TGTGCCAGCAGCTTAGGTAGCTTCGCTGGGCAGTTCTTC; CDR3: CASSLGSFAGQFF
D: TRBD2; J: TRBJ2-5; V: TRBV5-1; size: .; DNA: TGCGCCAGCAGCTTGGGGAGCGGGGGGGCCGAGACCCAGTACTTC; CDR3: CASSLGSGGAETQYF
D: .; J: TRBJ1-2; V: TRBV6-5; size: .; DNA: TGTGCCAGCAGTTCGGAAACAGATATCTATGGCTACACCTTC; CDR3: CASSSETDIYGYTF
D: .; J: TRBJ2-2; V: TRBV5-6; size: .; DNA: TGTGCCAGCAGCTTGTCGTGGCGGGGAAGCACCGGGGAGCTGTTTTTT; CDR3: CASSLSWRGSTGELFF
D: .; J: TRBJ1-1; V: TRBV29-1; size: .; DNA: TGCAGCGTTGAGAAATTGACAGTCAACACTGAAGCTTTCTTT; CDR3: CSVEKLTVNTEAFF
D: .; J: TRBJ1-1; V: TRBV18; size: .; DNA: TGTGCCGGGGGCGGAGAGGGTCCTGAAGCTTTCTTT; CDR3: CAGGGEGPEAFF
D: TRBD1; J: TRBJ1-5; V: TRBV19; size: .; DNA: TGTGCCAGTAGTATAATCGGCAGGGGGCCACAGCCCCAGCATTTT; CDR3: CASSIIGRGPQPQHF
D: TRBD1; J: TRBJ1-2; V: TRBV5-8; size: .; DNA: TGTGCCAGCAGCTTGGCGGGACAGGGTTCTGGCTACACCTTC; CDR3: CASSLAGQGSGYTF
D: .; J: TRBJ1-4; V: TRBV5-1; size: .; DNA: TGCGCCAGCAGCTTGGACGCGGCGGGGGGCGGTAATGAAAAACTGTTTTTT; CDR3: CASSLDAAGGGNEKLFF
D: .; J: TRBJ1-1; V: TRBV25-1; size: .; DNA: TGTGCCAGCCCCAGGGTCGCGGACACTGAAGCTTTCTTT; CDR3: CASPRVADTEAFF
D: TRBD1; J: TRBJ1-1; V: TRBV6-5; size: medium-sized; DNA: TGTGCCAGCAGCAGACAGGGTTGGACTGAAGCTTTCTTT; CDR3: CASSRQGWTEAFF
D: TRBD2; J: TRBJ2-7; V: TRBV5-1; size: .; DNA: TGCGCCCGCAGCTTGGGGGGCGGGGGGCCCTCCTACGAGCAGTACTTC; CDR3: CARSLGGGGPSYEQYF
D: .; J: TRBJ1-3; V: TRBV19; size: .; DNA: TGTGCCAGTAGTCCGCAGGTCCGCTCTGGAAACACCATATATTTT; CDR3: CASSPQVRSGNTIYF
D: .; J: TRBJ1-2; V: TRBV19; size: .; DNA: TGTGCCAGTAGTATAGATCGAGGCAGCTATGGCTACACCTTC; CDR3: CASSIDRGSYGYTF
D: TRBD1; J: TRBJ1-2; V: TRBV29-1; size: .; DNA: TGCGGAGCAACCCAGGGGGACTATGGCTACACCTTC; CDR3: CGATQGDYGYTF
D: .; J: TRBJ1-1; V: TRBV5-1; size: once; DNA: TGCGCCAGCAGCTTGCAAGGGGTGGCGGTCTTT; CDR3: CASSLQGVAVF
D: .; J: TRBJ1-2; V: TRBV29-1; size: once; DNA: TGCAGCGTTGAGGGTCAGGGGATACGCTACACCTTC; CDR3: CSVEGQGIRYTF
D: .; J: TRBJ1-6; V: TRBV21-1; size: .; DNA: TGTGCCAGCAGAGGGACACCGGGTTCACCCCTCCACTTT; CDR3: CASRGTPGSPLHF
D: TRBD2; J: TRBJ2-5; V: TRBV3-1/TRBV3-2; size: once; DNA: TGTGCCAGCAGCCAAGATAGGTCGGGACTAGTTGTGGAGACCCAGTACTTC; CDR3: CASSQDRSGLVVETQYF
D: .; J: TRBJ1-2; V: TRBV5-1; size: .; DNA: TGCGCCACCACAGAGACGGGGGATGGCTACACCTTC; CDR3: CATTETGDGYTF
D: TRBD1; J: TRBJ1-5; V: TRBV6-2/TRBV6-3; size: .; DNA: TGTGCCAGCAGTTACCGGACAGGGGGCGGATGGGATCAGCCCCAGCATTTT; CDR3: CASSYRTGGGWDQPQHF
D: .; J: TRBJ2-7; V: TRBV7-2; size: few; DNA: TGTGCCAGCAGCTCGAGGGGGGGTCGGGAGCAGTACTTC; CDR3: CASSSRGGREQYF
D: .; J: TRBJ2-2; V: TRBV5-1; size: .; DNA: TGCGCCAGCAGCTCTGGGACACTCAGGGGCACCGGGGAGCTGTTTTTT; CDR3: CASSSGTLRGTGELFF
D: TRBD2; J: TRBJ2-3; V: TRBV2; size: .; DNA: TGTGCCAGCAGTTTTAGCGGGGGGGTCGGAGATACGCAGTATTTT; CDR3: CASSFSGGVGDTQYF
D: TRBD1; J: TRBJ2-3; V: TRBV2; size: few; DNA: TGTGCCAGCAAGACAGGGTTGTCAGATACGCAGTATTTT; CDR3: CASKTGLSDTQYF
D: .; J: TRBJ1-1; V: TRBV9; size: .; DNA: TGTGCCAGCAGCCGCGCCGAGAAGAACACTGAAGCTTTCTTT; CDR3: CASSRAEKNTEAFF
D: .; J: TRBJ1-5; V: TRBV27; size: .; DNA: TGTGCCAGCAGTTTAGCCGGGGTTCAGCCCCAGCATTTT; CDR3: CASSLAGVQPQHF
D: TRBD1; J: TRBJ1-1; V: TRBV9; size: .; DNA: TGTGCCAGCAGCCCCCGGGCAGGGGGCAGGGACACTGAAGCTTTCTTT; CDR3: CASSPRAGGRDTEAFF
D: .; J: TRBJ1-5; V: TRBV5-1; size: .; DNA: TGCGCCAGCAGCTTCGGGGGGGTCAATCAGCCCCAGCATTTT; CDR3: CASSFGGVNQPQHF
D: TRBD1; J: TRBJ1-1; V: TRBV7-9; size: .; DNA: TGTGCCAGCAGCCCCCCCAGGGACAGGGGTGAGAACACTGAAGCTTTCTTT; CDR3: CASSPPRDRGENTEAFF
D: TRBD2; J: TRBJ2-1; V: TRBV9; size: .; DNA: TGTGCCAGCAGCGCGAGCGGGGGGGCCAATAGGAATGAGCAGTTCTTC; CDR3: CASSASGGANRNEQFF
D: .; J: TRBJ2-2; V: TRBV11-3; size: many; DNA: TGTGCCAGCAGCTTAGAAGGGGCGCCGAACACCGGGGAGCTGTTTTTT; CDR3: CASSLEGAPNTGELFF
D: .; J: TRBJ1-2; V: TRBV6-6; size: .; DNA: TGTGCCAGCAGCCATACACAGGGAAATAACTATGGCTACACCTTC; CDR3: CASSHTQGNNYGYTF
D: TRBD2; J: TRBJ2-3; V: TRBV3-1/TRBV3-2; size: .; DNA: TGTGCCAGCAGCCTTGTAGCGGGGGGAGATACGCAGTATTTT; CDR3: CASSLVAGGDTQYF
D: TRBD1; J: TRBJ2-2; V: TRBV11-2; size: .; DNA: TGTGCCAGCAGCCTGGGACAGGGTAGCGGGGAGCTGTTTTTT; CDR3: CASSLGQGSGELFF
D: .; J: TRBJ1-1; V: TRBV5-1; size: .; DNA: TGCGCCAGCAGCTTCAGGGGGAACACTGAAGCTTTCTTT; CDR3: CASSFRGNTEAFF
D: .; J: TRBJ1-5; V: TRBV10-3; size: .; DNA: TGTGCCATCAGTGTTTCGGGTCAGAGCAATCAGCCCCAGCATTTT; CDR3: CAISVSGQSNQPQHF
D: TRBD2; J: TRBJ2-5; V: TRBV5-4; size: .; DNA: TGTGCCAGCAGCGATGGGACTAGCGGGGGGATGAAGACCCAGTACTTC; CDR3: CASSDGTSGGMKTQYF
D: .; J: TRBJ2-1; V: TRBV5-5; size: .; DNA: TGTGCCAGCAGCCGGGGGAATTACCACTTTAATGAGCAGTTCTTC; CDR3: CASSRGNYHFNEQFF
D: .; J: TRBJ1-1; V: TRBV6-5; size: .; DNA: TGTGCCAGCAGTTCTCTCGCTGAAGCTTTCTTT; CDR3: CASSSLAEAFF
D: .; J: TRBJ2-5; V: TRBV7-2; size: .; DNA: TGTGCCAGCAGCATTCTTGAGACCCAGTACTTC; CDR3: CASSILETQYF
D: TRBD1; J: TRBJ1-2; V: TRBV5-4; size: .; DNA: TGTGCCAGCAGCTTGGAGGGACAGGGTAGTTACACCTTC; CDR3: CASSLEGQGSYTF
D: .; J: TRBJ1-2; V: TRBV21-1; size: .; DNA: TGTGCCAGCAGCAAGCTAGGGGTTTATGGCTACACCTTC; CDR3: CASSKLGVYGYTF
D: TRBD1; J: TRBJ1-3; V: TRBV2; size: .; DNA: TGTGCCAGCAGTGGGGAACAGGGGAGCTCTGGAAACACCATATATTTT; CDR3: CASSGEQGSSGNTIYF
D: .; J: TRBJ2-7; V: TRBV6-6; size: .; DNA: TGTGCCAGCAGTCCGGCCGGGACTCCAGTCTACGAGCAGTACTTC; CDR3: CASSPAGTPVYEQYF
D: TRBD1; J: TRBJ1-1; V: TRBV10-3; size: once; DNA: TGTGCCATCAGGGGACAGGGGGCGAGGACTGAAGCTTTCTTT; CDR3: CAIRGQGARTEAFF
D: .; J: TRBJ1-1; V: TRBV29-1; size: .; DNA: TGCAGCGTTGCGAGGGACACTGAAGCTTTCTTT; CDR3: CSVARDTEAFF
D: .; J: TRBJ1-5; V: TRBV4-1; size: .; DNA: TGCGCCAGCAGCCAAGGTCGGGCAGGGTATAGCAATCAGCCCCAGCATTTT; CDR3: CASSQGRAGYSNQPQHF
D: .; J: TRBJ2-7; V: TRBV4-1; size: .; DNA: TGCGCCAGCAGCCTCCTTCTACAGGGACCAATCTCCTACGAGCAGTACTTC; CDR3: CASSLLLQGPISYEQYF
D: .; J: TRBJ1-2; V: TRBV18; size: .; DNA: TGTGCCAGCTCTACGGGACAAGACTATGGCTACACCTTC; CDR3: CASSTGQDYGYTF
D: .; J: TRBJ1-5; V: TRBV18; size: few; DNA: TGTGCCAGCTCACCAGAGGGAACTAGCAATCAGCCCCAGCATTTT; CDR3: CASSPEGTSNQPQHF
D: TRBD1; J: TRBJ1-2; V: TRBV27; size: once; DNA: TGTGCCAGCAGTTTATCGACCTCCGGGACAGGCCAGAGGACCTTC; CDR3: CASSLSTSGTGQRTF
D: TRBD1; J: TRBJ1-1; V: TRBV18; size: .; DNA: TGTGCCAGCTCACCAACCGGGACAGGTCTAGTTGAAGCTTTCTTT; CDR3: CASSPTGTGLVEAFF
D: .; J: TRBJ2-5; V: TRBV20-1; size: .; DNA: TGCAGTGCTCCATCCCATGAGACCCAGTACTTC; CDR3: CSAPSHETQYF